This record covers a single TCR beta chain. At least ten counts were recorded for this clonotype. Its antigen is still unknown. Within one base of it there is no much larger clone, and no base qualities were kept. The time point label for this specimen denotes: patch test 3, about 24 weeks after DPC sensitization. The sample's treatment or condition label, in plain terms: therapeutic diphenylcyclopropenone sensitization with weekly scalp DPC. At every patch-test visit, the blood draw took place before the patch test was put on. Patients were eligible if aged 18 to 70, diagnosed with alopecia and judged suitable for DPC therapy, and pregnant patients were excluded. Unfractionated whole blood was collected in Tempus Blood RNA tubes, and total RNA was extracted from that blood. The entry originates in a study of human T cells and chemical hapten exposure (dated by TCRdb to the early 2020s). About the full investigation: For sensitization, 2% DPC in acetone was applied to a roughly 2 cm by roughly 2 cm area of upper inner arm skin. Roughly 30 alopecia patients provided blood for TCR sequencing at one to four time points (pre-sensitization, 2, 6 and 24 weeks). The patient cohort, mostly female, included alopecia areata with under or over 50% scalp involvement, alopecia totalis and alopecia universalis. Patch testing on the upper back used Finn chambers containing 0.01% DPC, with scoring done after 6 days according to International Contact Dermatitis Research Group standards. The study tracked peripheral blood TCR repertoire changes in vivo during primary and secondary sensitization to the hapten diphenylcyclopropenone (DPC) in alopecia patients. The libraries were sequenced as a pool, and the TCR yield per sample differed mostly because of small variations in library volumes within the pool. Blood samples were taken from patients before sensitization (week 0) and then at 2, 6 and about 24 weeks after DPC sensitization. Patients additionally received weekly therapeutic DPC doses to the scalp throughout the roughly 23-week study period. Findings and caveats that apply to the study as a whole: All patients had alopecia, a presumed autoimmune disease, so their immune response might differ from that of healthy individuals. Repeated subsampling changed both the strength of the expansion versus patch-test correlation and the threshold at which that correlation became significant. Significantly more large CDR3 similarity clusters were formed by expanded TCRs than by pre-sensitization or healthy control sets, consistent with antigen-driven responses. The number of PT1 expanded TCRs positively correlated with patch test score, significant at thresholds 8, 16 and 32 but not 4. The number of TCRs above 1 in 1000 frequency did not change with DPC sensitization; there was no evidence of global repertoire structure alterations.

The germline V gene specifies KGHDR as CDR1 and SFDVKD as CDR2. V trim: 3 bases; J trim: 4 bases; unmatched bases: 7. The cysteine opens and the phenylalanine closes a CDR3 of 16 amino acids. Just the 48-base CDR3 DNA is kept, in frame starting at base 1. Library method: RACE. Sequencer: NextSeq 500. During library preparation, unique molecular identifiers were attached to individual cDNA molecules so that TCRs could be counted in a quantitative, reproducible way. For every blood RNA sample, sequencing covered both the TCR alpha and TCR beta chains. As for the authors' bioinformatics: The median number of TCRs per sample was some 100,000, ranging from about 23,224 to 700,000. V, J and CDR3 annotation of the TCR reads was performed with the Decombinator software suite. For PS versus PT1 abundance plots, all samples were subsampled to the same number of TCRs (28,000). TCRs were defined as expanded if absent before sensitization and observed at least eight times at the 2-week time point. TCRdb trimmed public reads at Q25 via fastp, called clones via MiXCR and kept in-frame beta chains. Duplicate CDR3 protein sequences are folded into a single record with the most common DNA and genes. It is TCRdb's table, rather than the study itself, that gives the V and J calls and clone size. Present in this sample are approximately 60,000 distinct CDR3 sequences, 8% to 13% of which were seen just once. The ten largest clonotypes hold approximately 2.4% of the sample.

This clonotype originated in a woman younger than 45 with alopecia areata. Some clones in this sample may be carry-over from other donors' samples. The source material was whole blood, sampled in connection with sensitization to the hapten diphenylcyclopropenone (DPC). In this chain, TRBV24-1 is recombined with TRBJ2-3; a stretch of 9 junction bases matches TRBD1. At the DNA level, the sequence is TGTGCCACCAGTGATACCGGACAGGGGACAGCAGATACGCAGTATTTT. This translates into CATSDTGQGTADTQYF.